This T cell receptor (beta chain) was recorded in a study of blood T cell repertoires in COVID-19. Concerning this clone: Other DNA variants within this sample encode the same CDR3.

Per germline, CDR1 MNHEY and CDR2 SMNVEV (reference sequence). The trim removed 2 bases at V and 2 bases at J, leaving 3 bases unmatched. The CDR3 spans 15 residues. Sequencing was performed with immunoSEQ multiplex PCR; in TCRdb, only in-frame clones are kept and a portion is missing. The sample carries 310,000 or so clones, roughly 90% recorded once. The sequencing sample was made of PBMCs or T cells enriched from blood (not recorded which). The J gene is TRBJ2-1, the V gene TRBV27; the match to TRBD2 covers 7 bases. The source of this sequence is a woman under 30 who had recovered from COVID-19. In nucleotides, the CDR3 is TGTGCCAGCAGTTTAAGTCTAGCGGCCTACAATGAGCAGTTCTTC. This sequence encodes CASSLSLAAYNEQFF.